This T cell receptor (beta chain) is from a study of technical replicates of blood from a handful of donors. The repertoire was sequenced with immunoSEQ multiplex PCR; TCRdb's copy has only in-frame clones and lacks some. The sample lists 85,000 to 95,000 clones; 96% were seen once. Germline V lookup: CDR1 SGDLS, CDR2 YYNGEE. The junction had 8 bases not matched to a gene; V was cut back by 5 bases and J by 4 bases. The CDR3 runs to 14 residues. This receptor was obtained from a human donor in good health. Sequenced input: T cells isolated from PBMCs. The chain is built from TRBV9 and TRBJ1-2; TRBD1 matches at 7 bases. The CDR3 reads CASSPPGQPYGYTF. CDR3 nucleotides: TGTGCCAGCAGTCCCCCGGGACAGCCCTATGGCTACACCTTC.